These 9 T cell receptor beta chains share one sample of origin, sequenced in a study of PD-1 blockade in classical Hodgkin lymphoma. Time point described: newly diagnosed, previously untreated cHL patient sample. With magnetic negative selection, CD4+ T cells were purified from PBMCs that had been thawed. Profiling relied on immunoSEQ multiplex PCR, and the TCRdb table lists in-frame clones only, not all of them. The profile shows about 21,000 clones, around 81% of them singletons. The sample was CD4+ T cells from blood. The receptors here all came from a human donor with classical Hodgkin lymphoma.

V and J are TRBV4-2 and TRBJ2-1; 8 bases align to TRBD2. CDR1 is LGHNA, CDR2 YNFKEQ, per germline. The CDR3 consists of 17 residues. V lost 1 base and J lost 8; bases outside the gene matches: 13. Here the CDR3 reads CASSQVSYGRAEDEQFF. The CDR3 DNA reads as TGTGCCAGCAGCCAAGTGTCTTACGGGAGGGCCGAAGATGAGCAGTTCTTC.

The V gene is TRBV7-2, the J gene TRBJ2-2, with TRBD2 matching over 7 bases. V shed 5 bases, J shed 3 bases, and the junction held 6 bases outside the gene matches. CDR1 SGHTA and CDR2 FQGNSA come from the germline V gene. The CDR3 runs to 15 residues. The CDR3 nucleotides are TGTGCCAGCAGCCCGCGACTAGCTTACACCGGGGAGCTGTTTTTT. Translation gives CASSPRLAYTGELFF.

V is TRBV25-1 and J is TRBJ1-4; TRBD1 matches at 7 bases. Germline trimming cut 6 bases from V and 0 bases from J; bases unmatched to any gene: 4. This CDR3 comprises 15 residues. Germline assignment: CDR1 MGHDK and CDR2 SYGVNS. The CDR3 nucleotides read TGTGCCAGCAGGCGAACAGGGGCAACTAATGAAAAACTGTTTTTT. It encodes CASRRTGATNEKLFF.

The chain is built from TRBV28 and TRBJ1-5; possible D gene TRBD1, 5 bases. V was shortened by 6 bases and J by 2 bases, with 20 bases between the two germline ends. Germline V gene data show CDR1 as MDHEN and CDR2 as SYDVKM. CDR3 length: 17 residues. The CDR3 DNA reads TGTGCCAGCAGCCGACATTCTAATTGGGGGGGCAATCAGCCCCAGCATTTT. It is translated as CASSRHSNWGGNQPQHF.

This chain joins TRBV19 and TRBJ2-7, with D perhaps given as TRBD1 or TRBD2 (5 bases each). V lost 7 bases and J 2 bases, leaving 18 bases between the germline ends. The CDR3 spans 15 residues. In germline, CDR1 is LNHDA, CDR2 SQIVND (reference sequence). The chain's CDR3 is CASNPQGPSAYEQYF. CDR3 DNA: TGTGCCAGTAACCCCCAGGGACCATCCGCCTACGAGCAGTACTTC.

This clone is categorized as medium-sized (0.01 to 0.1%). The V and J genes are TRBV7-2 and TRBJ2-2; D is unclear. Germline V gives CDR1 SGHTA, CDR2 FQGNSA. The CDR3 totals 13 residues. V was pared by 1 base and J by 7 bases, with 7 bases between. CDR3 in DNA: TGTGCCAGCAGCTTAGTCCTTGGCGGGGAGCTGTTTTTT. Protein product: CASSLVLGGELFF.

The chain joins TRBV10-2 to TRBJ2-5; 7 bases match TRBD2. Germline CDR1 WSHSY, CDR2 SAAADI. With V trimmed by 8 bases and J by 5 bases, 8 bases remained unmatched. The CDR3 has 13 amino acids. The CDR3 bases are TGCGCCAGCCAAGCGGGAAGGATGGAGACCCAGTACTTC. Its translation: CASQAGRMETQYF.

CDR3 sequence reads: CASSGTSGRETQYF. The CDR3 DNA reads TGTGCCAGCTCCGGGACTAGCGGGAGGGAGACCCAGTACTTC. The V gene is TRBV19, the J gene TRBJ2-5, with 15 nucleotides matching TRBD2. This CDR3 spans 14 amino acids. Germline trimming cut 9 bases from V and 5 bases from J; bases unmatched to any gene: 4. Germline-derived CDR1 and CDR2 are LNHDA and SQIVND (reference sequence).

The genes are TRBV2 and TRBJ1-1; 7 nucleotides match TRBD1. This CDR3 has 15 residues. V gave up 3 bases and J gave up 4 bases; unmatched junction bases: 8. The germline V gene has CDR1 SNHLY and CDR2 FYNNEI. The CDR3 loop is CASSDFRGGPTEAFF. In nucleotides, the CDR3 is TGTGCCAGCAGTGACTTCCGAGGGGGCCCCACTGAAGCTTTCTTT.